The entry that follows covers one TCR beta chain sequence. Its cognate antigen is unknown. PCR primers comprised 60 Vbeta and 13 Jbeta primers. Assay used: immunoSEQ multiplex PCR; TCRdb lists only in-frame clones, some missing. The table has 150,000 to 250,000 clones, 82% seen once. This specimen comes from a study of cytomegalovirus exposure and HLA in healthy donors. Across the study: Unique TCRs numbering some 80 million, obtained from HLA-typed donors, made up an early data release. Among the roughly 430 genotyped donors, about 81% were placed in the Caucasian-associated ancestry cluster.

Per germline, CDR1 SGHTS and CDR2 YDEGEE. Trimming left V 3 bases short and J 5 bases short, with 15 bases between. The CDR3 extends over 14 amino acids. General study points: The Asian-associated ancestry cluster reportedly had fewer N-insertions than the roughly 670-donor mean in a later analysis.

The chain employs TRBV5-8 and TRBJ2-7; a possible D gene is TRBD2 (5 bases). Sequencing used PBMCs. The TCR was taken from a woman between 45 and 65 years old in good health and CMV-seropositive. As DNA, the CDR3 is TGTGCCAGCAGCTCCCGGGGTACAAGGAACGAGCAGTACTTC. Its translation is CASSSRGTRNEQYF.